This TCR beta chain appears in the sequencing data of a study of graft-versus-host responses after intestinal transplantation. Study as a whole: In this cohort, recipients had multivisceral, liver-intestinal, or isolated intestinal transplants. Once they had received anti-thymocyte globulin induction, all recipients took tacrolimus and steroids for approximately three years. Study outcomes and limitations: Maximum circulating GvH clone levels tracked with early post-transplant HvG decreases. Researchers found GvH clones in recipient marrow, and some showed up first in ileum or blood.

Sequencing was performed with immunoSEQ multiplex PCR; in TCRdb, only in-frame clones are kept and a portion is missing. This table holds under 95,000 clones, roughly 85% found once. On this clone itself: Its antigen is undetermined.

Sequenced here: unstimulated CD4+ T cells sorted from spleen or lymph node cells, sampled before intestinal transplant. This clonotype was obtained from a human donor who received an intestinal transplant.

DNA for the CDR3: TGTGCCAGTTCAGGGGTTAGGGAAAAACTGTTTTTT. This codes for CASSGVREKLFF. This chain joins TRBV28 and TRBJ1-4; D might be TRBD1 (6 bases). V gave up 9 bases and J gave up 8 bases, with 13 bases separating them. This CDR3 contains 12 residues. Germline-derived CDR1 and CDR2 are MDHEN and SYDVKM. The full variable domain, in which reference TRBV28 and TRBJ1-4 provide the parts outside the CDR3, is DVKVTQSSRYLVKRTGEKVFLECVQDMDHENMFWYRQDPGLGLRLIYFSYDVKMKEKGDIPEGYSVSREKKERFSLILESASTNQTSMYLCASSGVREKLFFGSGTQLSVL.